These T cell receptor beta chains were read from a single sample in a study of long-term antiretroviral therapy in people with HIV. Method: immunoSEQ multiplex PCR; TCRdb's copy keeps in-frame clones and lacks some. The data show tens of thousands of clones, over 75% seen once. This specimen consisted of unsorted PBMCs, obtained 0.2 years before starting antiretroviral therapy. The receptor source for this set is a man between 18 and 35 years old with HIV. Both conserved end residues are part of each CDR3. Each record gives: CDR3 protein, CDR3 DNA, D gene, V gene, clone size, J gene. The D gene is left open where the match is weak. For some rows the clone size is stated as once, few or many, or as a class when expanded; others skip it.

CASSPLGGTEAFF	TGTGCCAGCAGCCCTCTCGGGGGCACTGAAGCTTTCTTT	-	TRBV13	-	TRBJ1-1
CAWSTGDNYEQYF	TGTGCCTGGAGTACCGGGGACAACTACGAGCAGTACTTC	-	TRBV30	once	TRBJ2-7
CASSLSASYGYTF	TGTGCCAGCAGCTTATCGGCAAGCTATGGCTACACCTTC	-	TRBV7-9	-	TRBJ1-2
CAISGGDYGYTF	TGTGCCATCAGTGGTGGGGACTATGGCTACACCTTC	-	TRBV10-3	-	TRBJ1-2
CASSLGSREQYF	TGTGCCAGCAGCTTAGGCTCCCGCGAGCAGTACTTC	-	TRBV7-2	-	TRBJ2-7
CASSPGIYGYTF	TGTGCCAGCAGCCCTGGAATATATGGCTACACCTTC	-	TRBV14	-	TRBJ1-2
CASSQWTGGTDNEQFF	TGTGCCAGCAGCCAGTGGACTGGTGGAACGGACAATGAGCAGTTCTTC	-	TRBV14	-	TRBJ2-1
CASSYGTGGTFF	TGTGCCAGCAGCTATGGGACAGGGGGAACTTTCTTT	TRBD1	TRBV5-6	-	TRBJ1-1
CASSPRQGADKNIQYF	TGTGCCAGCAGCCCTAGACAGGGGGCGGACAAAAACATTCAGTACTTC	TRBD1	TRBV6-6	-	TRBJ2-4
CASSVTGEGETQYF	TGTGCCAGCAGCGTCACAGGGGAAGGAGAGACCCAGTACTTC	TRBD1	TRBV5-4	few	TRBJ2-5
CASSELGSGQGELETQYF	TGTGCCAGCAGTGAATTGGGATCAGGACAGGGCGAATTGGAGACCCAGTACTTC	TRBD1	TRBV27	-	TRBJ2-5
CASSRGHGNTIYF	TGTGCCAGCAGCAGAGGACACGGAAACACCATATATTTT	-	TRBV6-5	-	TRBJ1-3
CASSKVSTGETQYF	TGTGCCAGCAGCAAAGTTTCGACGGGGGAGACCCAGTACTTC	-	TRBV21-1	-	TRBJ2-5
CASSLVAGSTGELFF	TGTGCCAGCTCGTTAGTAGCGGGGAGCACCGGGGAGCTGTTTTTT	TRBD2	TRBV6-4	few	TRBJ2-2
CASSPDRGSYEQYF	TGTGCCAGCAGCCCCGACAGGGGCTCCTACGAGCAGTACTTC	TRBD1	TRBV7-9	once	TRBJ2-7
CASGLETSLETGELFF	TGTGCTAGTGGTTTGGAGACTAGTCTGGAGACCGGGGAGCTGTTTTTT	-	TRBV12-5	-	TRBJ2-2
CASSQDLAQREQYF	TGCGCCAGCAGCCAAGACTTGGCCCAACGCGAGCAGTACTTC	-	TRBV4-1	-	TRBJ2-7
CASSLEGSVSGRQYF	TGTGCCAGCAGCCTTGAGGGGTCTGTATCCGGAAGGCAGTACTTC	-	TRBV13	-	TRBJ2-7
CASSQWTGANYGYTF	TGCGCCAGCAGCCAATGGACAGGAGCTAACTATGGCTACACCTTC	TRBD1	TRBV4-1	-	TRBJ1-2
CASSFEENGEQFF	TGTGCCAGCAGCTTTGAAGAAAATGGTGAGCAGTTCTTC	-	TRBV11-3	-	TRBJ2-1
CAISEGEIQWEAFF	TGTGCCATCAGTGAGGGGGAAATCCAATGGGAAGCTTTCTTT	-	TRBV10-3	-	TRBJ1-1
CASSVDFGNTIYF	TGTGCCAGCAGCGTAGATTTTGGAAACACCATATATTTT	-	TRBV9	-	TRBJ1-3
CASSQDSVHRQFF	TGCGCCAGCAGCCAGGACTCCGTGCACCGGCAGTTCTTC	-	TRBV4-3	-	TRBJ2-1
CASSKGGDEQYF	TGCGCCAGCAGCAAGGGCGGGGACGAGCAGTACTTC	-	TRBV4-1	-	TRBJ2-7
CASSPRRLGGYTF	TGTGCCAGCAGCCCCCGCCGGCTGGGAGGCTACACCTTC	-	TRBV28	-	TRBJ1-2
CASSLYGVSYEQYF	TGTGCCAGCAGTTTGTATGGGGTCTCCTACGAGCAGTACTTC	-	TRBV28	-	TRBJ2-7
CAISANPIDSNQPQHF	TGTGCCATCAGTGCCAACCCAATCGATAGCAATCAGCCCCAGCATTTT	-	TRBV10-3	-	TRBJ1-5
CASSETSRGAFF	TGTGCCAGCAGTGAGACATCCCGGGGAGCTTTCTTT	-	TRBV6-1	-	TRBJ1-1
CASTAIIAGEDQPQHF	TGTGCCAGTACCGCCATTATCGCAGGGGAGGACCAGCCCCAGCATTTT	-	TRBV19	-	TRBJ1-5
CASRGTGLSGANVLTF	TGTGCCAGTAGGGGGACAGGACTTTCTGGGGCCAACGTCCTGACTTTC	TRBD1	TRBV19	-	TRBJ2-6
CASSGGGGVYEQYF	TGTGCCAGCAGCGGCGGCGGGGGGGTCTACGAGCAGTACTTC	TRBD2	TRBV9	-	TRBJ2-7
CASSQGEAFF	TGTGCCAGTAGTCAGGGGGAAGCTTTCTTT	-	TRBV19	few	TRBJ1-1
CASSLALSAETQYF	TGTGCCAGCAGCTTGGCGCTAAGTGCAGAGACCCAGTACTTC	-	TRBV7-2	-	TRBJ2-5
CAWRGFYTGELFF	TGTGCCTGGCGGGGATTCTACACCGGGGAGCTGTTTTTT	-	TRBV30	-	TRBJ2-2
CASSWQGGADTQYF	TGTGCCAGCAGCTGGCAGGGAGGAGCAGATACGCAGTATTTT	-	TRBV7-9	-	TRBJ2-3
CASSLGMENEKLFF	TGTGCCAGCAGCTTGGGGATGGAGAATGAAAAACTGTTTTTT	-	TRBV5-4	once	TRBJ1-4
CASSPLYGQRDDTEAFF	TGTGCCAGCAGCCCATTGTACGGACAGCGTGATGATACTGAAGCTTTCTTT	-	TRBV14	-	TRBJ1-1
CASSLRIRLEETGELFF	TGTGCCAGCAGCTTGCGGATAAGACTAGAAGAGACCGGGGAGCTGTTTTTT	-	TRBV5-5	-	TRBJ2-2
CASSEGGWGSSYNEQFF	TGTGCCAGCAGTGAAGGGGGATGGGGGAGCTCCTACAATGAGCAGTTCTTC	-	TRBV2	-	TRBJ2-1
CAISPSSGNNEQFF	TGTGCCATCAGTCCCTCTAGCGGGAACAATGAGCAGTTCTTC	TRBD2	TRBV10-3	-	TRBJ2-1
CASAGDDTQYF	TGTGCCAGCGCGGGGGACGATACGCAGTATTTT	TRBD2	TRBV11-1	-	TRBJ2-3
CASSPKERGVGYGYTF	TGCGCCAGCAGCCCCAAAGAGCGGGGCGTTGGCTATGGCTACACCTTC	-	TRBV5-1	-	TRBJ1-2
CASSLSGVFTNYGYTF	TGTGCCAGCAGCCTCTCGGGGGTTTTCACTAACTATGGCTACACCTTC	-	TRBV7-9	once	TRBJ1-2
CASSTGLAPDTQYF	TGTGCCAGCAGTACAGGACTCGCCCCAGATACGCAGTATTTT	-	TRBV27	-	TRBJ2-3
CASSLRGTAYNEQFF	TGTGCCAGCAGCTTAAGGGGCACAGCCTACAATGAGCAGTTCTTC	-	TRBV5-8	-	TRBJ2-1
CASSAGQGNYGYTF	TGTGCCAGCAGCGCGGGACAGGGAAACTATGGCTACACCTTC	TRBD1	TRBV11-2	few	TRBJ1-2
CASSLGVAGFTDTQYF	TGTGCCAGCAGCTTGGGTGTAGCGGGATTCACAGATACGCAGTATTTT	TRBD2	TRBV7-8	-	TRBJ2-3
CASRLDRAGERNYNEQFF	TGTGCAAGTCGCTTAGATCGAGCGGGAGAGAGGAATTACAATGAGCAGTTCTTC	-	TRBV12-2	-	TRBJ2-1
CASSPRTFGDTEAFF	TGTGCCAGCAGTCCCCGCACATTCGGCGACACTGAAGCTTTCTTT	-	TRBV25-1	-	TRBJ1-1
CASSQEAFLRLGNEQFF	TGTGCCAGCAGCCAAGAGGCTTTCCTCCGTCTAGGCAATGAGCAGTTCTTC	-	TRBV14	-	TRBJ2-1
CAWSDYQEKLFF	TGTGCCTGGAGTGATTATCAGGAAAAACTGTTTTTT	-	TRBV30	-	TRBJ1-4
CASRPYEQYF	TGTGCCAGCAGACCCTACGAGCAGTACTTC	-	TRBV5-6	-	TRBJ2-7
CASSLAQSPYEQYF	TGTGCCAGCAGCTTGGCCCAATCCCCCTACGAGCAGTACTTC	-	TRBV5-4	-	TRBJ2-7
CACTGPGANVLTF	TGTGCCTGTACAGGGCCCGGGGCCAACGTCCTGACTTTC	-	TRBV25-1	-	TRBJ2-6